These 19 T cell receptor beta chains were all obtained from the same sample, sequenced in a study of blood T cell repertoires in COVID-19. The repertoire was sequenced with immunoSEQ multiplex PCR; TCRdb's copy has only in-frame clones and lacks some. In the table there are about 130,000 clones, approximately 83% of which are singletons. The specimen was PBMCs or T cells enriched from blood (not recorded which). The receptor source for this set is a man in his forties or fifties who had recovered from COVID-19.

The chain links TRBV7-6 to TRBJ1-4, with TRBD1 identical over 8 bases. Germline V gene data show CDR1 as SGHVS and CDR2 as FNYEAQ. The CDR3 runs to 16 residues. Unmatched junction bases numbered 13, after V lost 5 bases and J lost 8 bases. Written as DNA, the CDR3 is TGTGCCAGCAGCCACGGGACAGGCCAAGCGGGAGAAAAACTGTTTTTT. It specifies CASSHGTGQAGEKLFF.

The chain joins TRBV3-1 (or the pseudogene TRBV3-2) to TRBJ2-2; possibly TRBD1 for D (5 bases). Germline CDR1 reads LGHDT; CDR2 reads YNNKEL (reference sequence). With 4 bases removed from V and 7 bases from J, the gap between germline ends came to 10 bases. This CDR3 region has 13 residues. DNA for the CDR3: TGTGCCAGCAGCCCTCGACAGTACGGGGAGCTGTTTTTT. The encoded protein is CASSPRQYGELFF.

Only a few counts were recorded for this clone. This chain connects TRBV11-1 to TRBJ1-6; maybe TRBD1 (6 bases). V dropped 4 bases and J dropped 9 bases, with 13 bases sitting between them. The CDR3 length is 14 residues. Germline CDR1 SGHAT, CDR2 FQDESV (reference sequence). For the CDR3, the DNA is TGTGCCAGCAGCTCGACAGGTCGGAGTTCACCCCTCCACTTT. Translated: CASSSTGRSSPLHF.

CDR3 loop: CASSYSNSRQYF. The CDR3 bases are TGTGCCAGCAGTTACTCGAATAGTAGGCAGTATTTT. This rearrangement joins TRBV6-5 to TRBJ2-3; D unresolved. Trimming left V 0 bases short and J 11 bases short, with 9 bases between. This CDR3 is built from 12 residues. The germline V gene encodes CDR1 MNHEY and CDR2 SVGAGI.

The V call is TRBV4-1, the J call TRBJ1-2; D is possibly TRBD1 (5 bases). Trimming shortened V by 3 bases and J by 4 bases, and 12 bases separated the two germline ends. CDR1 is MGHRA, CDR2 YSYEKL, per germline. There are 14 residues in the CDR3. Here the CDR3 reads CASSQVGAIYGYTF. The CDR3 DNA is TGCGCCAGCAGCCAGGTAGGGGCAATCTATGGCTACACCTTC.

The chain links TRBV4-3 to TRBJ2-1; TRBD1 agrees at 7 bases. This CDR3 is 15 amino acids long. V lost 4 bases, J lost 3 bases, and 6 bases stayed unmatched. Germline assignment: CDR1 LGHNA and CDR2 YSLEER. The CDR3 nucleotides read TGCGCCAGCAGCCTTTCCCAGGGGGACTACAATGAGCAGTTCTTC. Translation: CASSLSQGDYNEQFF.

This chain joins TRBV15 and TRBJ2-1; 9 nucleotides match TRBD1. This CDR3 is built from 14 residues. Losses at the gene ends were 2 bases for V and 6 bases for J; bases not matched to a gene: 2. In germline, CDR1 is LNHNV, CDR2 YYDKDF (reference sequence). The CDR3 DNA reads as TGTGCCACCAGCAGAACGGGACAGGGCAATGAGCAGTTCTTC. It specifies CATSRTGQGNEQFF.

The V and J genes are TRBV7-3 and TRBJ2-5; maybe TRBD1 (5 bases). V dropped 0 bases and J dropped 5 bases, with 10 bases sitting between them. CDR1 and CDR2 (germline): SGHTA, FQGTGA. The CDR3 extends over 14 amino acids. The CDR3 DNA reads as TGTGCCAGCAGCTTAACCCCAGGGTTGGAGACCCAGTACTTC. Amino acids: CASSLTPGLETQYF.

Of note for this clone: One junction end does not reproduce the germline sequence, and a read error may be involved. This chain uses TRBV28 with TRBJ1-2; a possible D gene is TRBD1 (5 bases). CDR1 is MDHEN and CDR2 is SYDVKM in the germline V gene. CDR3 size: 17 residues. The CDR3 DNA follows: TGTGCCAGCAGTTTCGTTTTTAAGGGGAAAGCTAACTATAGCTACACCTTC. It translates to CASSFVFKGKANYSYTF.

V gene TRBV5-5 combines with J gene TRBJ1-5; TRBD1 might be the D (6 bases). The V end was cut by 0 bases, the J end by 5 bases, with 12 bases between. CDR1 and CDR2 (germline): SGHKS, YYEKEE (reference sequence). CDR3 length equals 15 residues. As DNA, the CDR3 is TGTGCCAGCAGCTTGGTTACAGGGAGATATCAGCCCCAGCATTTT. Translating gives CASSLVTGRYQPQHF.

This clone was seen a few times. One base away lies a much larger clone, so this may be a sequencing read error. Other nucleotide sequences in the sample specify the same CDR3. The chain has TRBV28 and TRBJ2-2; tentative D call: TRBD2 (6 bases). The CDR3 spans 12 residues. V was clipped by 6 bases and J by 4 bases, with 6 bases between them. Germline V gives CDR1 MDHEN, CDR2 SYDVKM. The CDR3 loop reads CASRAGTGELFF. The CDR3 region has the DNA TGTGCCAGCAGAGCGGGCACCGGGGAGCTGTTTTTT. The complete variable domain, with remaining parts taken from reference TRBV28 and TRBJ2-2, reads DVKVTQSSRYLVKRTGEKVFLECVQDMDHENMFWYRQDPGLGLRLIYFSYDVKMKEKGDIPEGYSVSREKKERFSLILESASTNQTSMYLCASRAGTGELFFGEGSRLTVL.

The V call is TRBV11-2, the J call TRBJ2-1; no firm D call. CDR3 length: 14 amino acids. Trimming left V 7 bases short and J 3 bases short, with 13 bases between. Germline loops: CDR1 SGHAT, CDR2 FQNNGV. The CDR3 sequence is CASTHDSSYNEQFF. For the CDR3, the DNA is TGTGCCAGCACTCACGATTCTAGCTACAATGAGCAGTTCTTC.

The V and J genes are TRBV19 and TRBJ1-4, with D possibly TRBD1 on 6 matching bases. Deletions cut 5 bases from V and 5 bases from J, with 15 bases between. Germline CDR1 and CDR2: LNHDA and SQIVND (reference sequence). The CDR3 covers 15 residues. CDR3 loop: CASSYYGTQNEKLFF. As DNA, the CDR3 is TGTGCCAGTAGTTATTACGGGACACAGAATGAAAAACTGTTTTTT.

The chain joins TRBV5-1 to TRBJ2-3, with TRBD2 matching over 9 bases. Germline V gives CDR1 SGHRS, CDR2 YFSETQ. CDR3 size: 16 residues. J gave up 4 bases and V 1 base, and 7 bases lay outside the gene matches. The CDR3 DNA sequence: TGCGCCAGCAGCTTGTCTTTAGCGGGGGCTTCAGATACGCAGTATTTT. Translating gives CASSLSLAGASDTQYF. Looking up the rest from reference TRBV5-1 and TRBJ2-3 gives the full variable domain: KAGVTQTPRYLIKTRGQQVTLSCSPISGHRSVSWYQQTPGQGLQFLFEYFSETQRNKGNFPGRFSGRQFSNSRSEMNVSTLELGDSALYLCASSLSLAGASDTQYFGPGTRLTVL.

This chain connects TRBV19 to TRBJ1-1; no reliable D call. Germline values: CDR1 LNHDA, CDR2 SQIVND (reference sequence). The CDR3 is made up of 14 amino acids. Trimming cost V 5 bases and J 2 bases, with 12 bases left between them. CDR3 in amino acids: CASSPTTSNTEAFF. CDR3 nucleotide sequence: TGTGCCAGTAGTCCGACGACATCCAACACTGAAGCTTTCTTT.

In its sample, this clone was seen once. This chain connects TRBV6-5 to TRBJ2-5, with D possibly being TRBD1 (6 bases). V lost 0 bases to trimming and J lost 5 bases, with 16 bases between them. Germline V CDR1 and CDR2: MNHEY, SVGAGI. The CDR3 is 16 amino acids. The CDR3 DNA is TGTGCCAGCAGTTACTCCCAGTGGGGGCTGGGGGAGACCCAGTACTTC. Residues: CASSYSQWGLGETQYF.

The rearrangement uses TRBV7-2 and TRBJ1-3, with D perhaps TRBD1 (5 bases). Germline CDR1 and CDR2: SGHTA and FQGNSA. V dropped 5 bases and J dropped 0 bases, with 11 bases sitting between them. This CDR3 spans 15 amino acids. CDR3 amino acids: CASSQTRDSGNTIYF. CDR3 nucleotide sequence: TGTGCCAGCAGCCAGACCAGGGACTCTGGAAACACCATATATTTT.

The V call is TRBV7-9, the J call TRBJ2-7; 7 bases map to TRBD1. J lost 3 bases, V lost 5 bases, and 13 bases had no gene match. CDR3 size: 16 residues. Germline assignment: CDR1 SEHNR and CDR2 FQNEAQ (reference sequence). The CDR3 sequence: CASSPAGTVNNYEQYF. In DNA form, the CDR3 reads TGTGCCAGCAGCCCGGCCGGGACAGTGAACAACTACGAGCAGTACTTC. Based on the CDR3 plus reference TRBV7-9 and TRBJ2-7, the full variable domain is DTGVSQNPRHKITKRGQNVTFRCDPISEHNRLYWYRQTLGQGPEFLTYFQNEAQLEKSRLLSDRFSAERPKGSFSTLEIQRTEQGDSAMYLCASSPAGTVNNYEQYFGPGTRLTVT.

This sequence joins TRBV4-3 and TRBJ1-3, with D possibly TRBD1 on 5 matching bases. Germline V gives CDR1 LGHNA, CDR2 YSLEER. This CDR3 is 15 amino acids long. The V gene lost 2 bases and the J gene lost 2 bases, with 10 bases spanning the gap. Here the CDR3 DNA reads TGCGCCAGCAGCCAATTGTCGGGGGCTGGAAACACCATATATTTT. This sequence encodes CASSQLSGAGNTIYF.